These 15 T cell receptor beta chains were all obtained from the same sample, sequenced in a study of T cells after yellow fever vaccination. TCRdb ran MiXCR on the 5' RACE reads and lists one entry per CDR3 protein. The sample gives about 220,000 distinct CDR3 sequences, more than 6.5% of which show up once; around 1.1% is in the top ten. Specimen: CD4+ T cells sorted from PBMCs, collected on the day of the yellow fever booster vaccination. These receptors originate from a man aged 25 to 40 who received the YFV17D yellow fever vaccine.

This clonotype came up a few times. J is TRBJ1-1 and V is TRBV18; D gene uncertain. Germline values: CDR1 KGHSH, CDR2 LQKENI. This CDR3 contains 17 residues. The germline V and J ends were trimmed by 5 bases and 4 bases, with 23 bases remaining between them. The CDR3 region has the DNA TGTGCCAGCTCAATCGCGGGGAGTCGAACAACGGGCACTGAAGCTTTCTTT. Translated: CASSIAGSRTTGTEAFF. The full variable domain, its missing parts supplied by reference TRBV18 and TRBJ1-1, is NAGVMQNPRHLVRRRGQEARLRCSPMKGHSHVYWYRQLPEEGLKFMVYLQKENIIDESGMPKERFSAEFPKEGPSILRIQQVVRGDSAAYFCASSIAGSRTTGTEAFFGQGTRLTVV.

The chain carries TRBV7-2 and TRBJ1-6; 7 bases map to TRBD1. This CDR3 region has 15 residues. Germline V gives CDR1 SGHTA, CDR2 FQGNSA. The trim removed 5 bases at V and 6 bases at J, leaving 7 bases unmatched. The CDR3 nucleotides read TGTGCCAGCAGCAGAGCAGGGGGAATTAATTCACCCCTCCACTTT. Translating it yields CASSRAGGINSPLHF.

This clonotype was seen ten or more times. The chain couples TRBV5-1 to TRBJ2-1; the match to TRBD2 covers 7 bases. Unmatched junction bases numbered 6, after V lost 0 bases and J lost 6 bases. The germline V gene has CDR1 SGHRS and CDR2 YFSETQ. The CDR3 runs to 15 residues. The CDR3: CASSLDPGTTNEQFF. The CDR3 DNA reads TGCGCCAGCAGCTTGGACCCCGGGACTACCAATGAGCAGTTCTTC.

This clonotype came up a few times. The V and J genes are TRBV5-6 and TRBJ2-2, with 8 nucleotides matching TRBD1. Germline-derived CDR1 and CDR2 are SGHDT and YYEEEE. This CDR3 spans 15 amino acids. V shed 7 bases, J shed 3 bases, and the junction held 8 bases outside the gene matches. CDR3: CASWAHRGYTGELFF. CDR3 nucleotides: TGTGCCAGCTGGGCACACAGGGGGTACACCGGGGAGCTGTTTTTT.

Only a few counts were recorded for this clonotype. The CDR3 sequence: CASSYLAGGPGYEQYF. DNA of the CDR3: TGTGCCAGCAGCTACTTAGCGGGAGGGCCAGGGTACGAGCAGTACTTC. The chain links TRBV7-2 to TRBJ2-7, with TRBD2 matching 11 bases. The V gene end was trimmed by 4 bases and the J gene end by 4 bases; junction bases not matched to a gene: 9. CDR3 length equals 16 residues. In germline, CDR1 is SGHTA, CDR2 FQGNSA.

There are many counts of this clonotype. The chain carries TRBV24-1 and TRBJ2-7, with 9 bases fitting TRBD1. With 4 bases clipped from V and 5 bases from J, the junction kept 8 bases outside the gene matches. Germline values: CDR1 KGHDR, CDR2 SFDVKD. This CDR3 has 15 amino acids. The CDR3 coding sequence is TGTGCCACCAGTGACCCCGGGACAGGGTCCAACGAGCAGTACTTC. It specifies CATSDPGTGSNEQYF.

This clonotype turned up a few times. V usage is TRBV20-1 and J usage is TRBJ2-7; D uncertain. The CDR3 totals 11 residues. Trimming pared 5 bases from V and 1 base from J, leaving 6 bases between. Germline loops: CDR1 DFQATT, CDR2 SNEGSKA (reference sequence). This chain's CDR3 is CSASESYEQYF. Written as DNA, the CDR3 is TGCAGTGCTTCTGAATCCTACGAGCAGTACTTC.

This clonotype came up a few times. This sequence joins TRBV12-5 and TRBJ2-1, with D perhaps matching TRBD1 or TRBD2 (6 bases each). CDR3 length: 14 amino acids. Germline loops: CDR1 LGHNT, CDR2 FRNRAP. V lost 1 base, J lost 9 bases, and 13 bases lay in between. The CDR3 is CASGLEPRGAEQFF. The CDR3 DNA follows: TGTGCTAGTGGTTTGGAGCCGAGGGGGGCTGAGCAGTTCTTC.

This clonotype was counted only a few times. This rearrangement joins TRBV10-3 to TRBJ2-2; TRBD2 agrees at 11 bases. Per the germline V gene, CDR1 is ENHRY and CDR2 is SYGVKD. This CDR3 has 18 amino acids. The J segment lost 6 bases and the V segment lost 2 bases, leaving 11 bases of the junction unmatched. In nucleotides, the CDR3 is TGTGCCATCAGTGAGGGAAGACTAGCGGGATCTTCTCCCGGGGAGCTGTTTTTT. Translated, it gives CAISEGRLAGSSPGELFF.

Concerning this clonotype: This clone may be a read error of a much larger clone one base away. The gene calls are TRBV9 and TRBJ2-7, with 8 bases identical to TRBD2. The CDR3 has 15 amino acids. The germline V gene encodes CDR1 SGDLS and CDR2 YYNGEE. CDR3 sequence: CTSSRSGKGMYEQYF. In DNA form, the CDR3 reads TGTACCAGCAGCCGTAGCGGGAAGGGGATGTACGAGCAGTACTTC. The full variable domain, in which reference TRBV9 and TRBJ2-7 provide the parts outside the CDR3, is DSGVTQTPKHLITATGQRVTLRCSPRSGDLSVYWYQQSLDQGLQFLIQYYNGEERAKGNILERFSAQQFPDLHSELNLSSLELGDSALYFCTSSRSGKGMYEQYFGPGTRLTVT.

This clonotype was detected many times. This chain connects TRBV12-3 or TRBV12-4 to TRBJ2-7; no reliable D call. The CDR3 contains 12 residues. V lost 4 bases, J lost 4 bases, and 8 bases lay in between. The CDR3 loop reads CASSSVPYEQYF. The CDR3 nucleotides are TGTGCCAGCAGTTCCGTCCCATACGAGCAGTACTTC.

The rearrangement links TRBV7-9 to TRBJ2-5; 7 nucleotides agree with TRBD2. J was trimmed by 5 bases and V by 5 bases; bases with no gene match: 11. The CDR3 sequence is 15 residues long. Germline lookup yields CDR1 SEHNR and CDR2 FQNEAQ (reference sequence). CDR3 DNA: TGTGCCAGCAGCCCACCCGGGGCGGGAGTGGAGACCCAGTACTTC. Its protein is CASSPPGAGVETQYF.

This clonotype has a handful of counts. The chain combines TRBV4-3 with TRBJ2-5; 7 nucleotides agree with TRBD2. The length of the CDR3 is 15 residues. The germline gives CDR1 LGHNA, CDR2 YSLEER. The V gene end was trimmed by 3 bases and the J gene end by 1 base; junction bases not matched to a gene: 5. CDR3 sequence: CASSHSSGRQETQYF. The DNA for the CDR3 is TGCGCCAGCAGCCACTCTAGCGGACGCCAAGAGACCCAGTACTTC.

CDR3 in amino acids: CSARSRDRVAGELFF. CDR3 sequence (DNA): TGCAGTGCTCGATCGAGGGACCGGGTGGCCGGGGAGCTGTTTTTT. The rearrangement uses TRBV20-1 and TRBJ2-2, with D perhaps assigned TRBD1 or TRBD2 (5 bases each). The germline CDR1 and CDR2 sequences are DFQATT and SNEGSKA (reference sequence). The V and J ends lost 5 bases and 6 bases respectively, with 19 bases between them. This CDR3 is built from 15 residues.

The rearrangement uses TRBV3-1 and TRBJ1-4, with TRBD1 as a possible D gene (5 bases). Germline CDR1 and CDR2: LGHDT and YNNKEL (reference sequence). This CDR3 has 16 amino acids. Between the trimmed V and J ends, which lost 2 bases and 7 bases, there was a span of 17 bases. In nucleotides, the CDR3 is TGTGCCAGCAGCCAATCAATTGGGGGGATTGGTGAAAAACTGTTTTTT. As protein: CASSQSIGGIGEKLFF.